These T cell receptor beta chains were read from a single sample in a study of OX40 agonist ivuxolimab in advanced cancers. Clones were sequenced by immunoSEQ multiplex PCR, and TCRdb holds only the in-frame ones, with some missing. Of tens of thousands of clones detected, nearly 85% appear once; the ten largest clones hold 3.1%. The sequencing used CD4+ or CD8+ T cells sorted from blood, collected in a trial of the OX40 agonist ivuxolimab. The receptors stem from an adult with an advanced solid tumor such as melanoma, head and neck, liver or kidney cancer. Each CDR3 is given with its conserved first and last residue. The D gene is left open where the match is weak. The size entry is marked missing in some rows and otherwise reads once, few, many or a size class.

d_call	clone_size	v_call	j_call	cdr3_nt	cdr3_aa
-	-	TRBV6-1	TRBJ1-3	TGTGCCAGCGCGACTAACTCTGGAAACACCATATATTTT	CASATNSGNTIYF
TRBD1	-	TRBV19	TRBJ1-2	TGTGCCAGTAGCCTCCTGGGACAGGGGGACTATGGCTACACCTTC	CASSLLGQGDYGYTF
-	-	TRBV29-1	TRBJ1-4	TGCAGCGTTGAAACGGGGACCACTAATGAAAAACTGTTTTTT	CSVETGTTNEKLFF
-	-	TRBV2	TRBJ1-1	TGTGCCAGCAGTCCTGTGGGACCTAGAGCTTTCTTT	CASSPVGPRAFF
-	-	TRBV7-3	TRBJ2-1	TGTGCCAGCAGCTTAACAGGGTACAATGAGCAGTTCTTC	CASSLTGYNEQFF
TRBD1	-	TRBV25-1	TRBJ2-2	TGTACCAGCAGTGAAGGGCCGGGACAGGGCGGGTATGCCGGGGAGCTGTTTTTT	CTSSEGPGQGGYAGELFF
TRBD1	once	TRBV6-6	TRBJ1-1	TGTGCCAGCAGCCGTCCCGGGACAGGATCGGGAACTGAAGCTTTCTTT	CASSRPGTGSGTEAFF
TRBD1	-	TRBV10-2	TRBJ1-1	TGCGCCAGCAGTCGCGACACAGGGGAAACTGAAGCTTTCTTT	CASSRDTGETEAFF
TRBD2	-	TRBV7-3	TRBJ2-5	TGTGCCAGCAGCTTAGAACGGGAGGGGACCCAGTACTTC	CASSLEREGTQYF
TRBD2	-	TRBV10-3	TRBJ2-3	TGTGCCATCAGTGCCGGACTAGCGGAAACAGATACGCAGTATTTT	CAISAGLAETDTQYF
-	-	TRBV6-5	TRBJ1-1	TGCGCCAGCAGCCGTATCGACAGACTGAACACTGAAGCTTTCTTT	CASSRIDRLNTEAFF
TRBD1	once	TRBV14	TRBJ2-5	TGTGCCAGCAGCCAAGGCCACAGGGGGTTTGGGGAGACCCAGTACTTC	CASSQGHRGFGETQYF
-	-	TRBV5-1	TRBJ1-4	TGCGCCAGCAGCGCGGACAGTCCAACTAATGAAAAACTGTTTTTT	CASSADSPTNEKLFF
TRBD1	-	TRBV5-1	TRBJ1-3	TGCGCCAGCAGCTTGCAGGGGGCTGGAAACACCATATATTTT	CASSLQGAGNTIYF
-	-	TRBV29-1	TRBJ2-7	TGCAGCGTGAGAGTCAGTCCGGGGTCCTACGAGCAGTACTTC	CSVRVSPGSYEQYF
-	-	TRBV18	TRBJ1-1	TGTGCCAGCTCGCGCACCTGGACCGGGACCCCCGGGTTGGACACTGAAGCTTTCTTT	CASSRTWTGTPGLDTEAFF
-	-	TRBV6-6	TRBJ1-5	TGTGCCAGCAGTTACCAGGGGCTCCCTAGTCAGCCCCAGCATTTT	CASSYQGLPSQPQHF
-	few	TRBV6-6	TRBJ2-5	TGTGCCAGCAGCCAACTAGAACGTGTGGGAGAGACCCAGTACTTC	CASSQLERVGETQYF
-	-	TRBV10-3	TRBJ1-1	TGTGCCATCTCTACAGGGATGAACACTGAAGCTTTCTTT	CAISTGMNTEAFF
TRBD2	once	TRBV19	TRBJ2-1	TGTGCCAGTAGTATCGGGAGGGCCTACAATGAGCAGTTCTTC	CASSIGRAYNEQFF
-	-	TRBV5-1	TRBJ1-1	TGCGCCAGCAGGGCAGGGAGGTCCACTGAAGCTTTCTTT	CASRAGRSTEAFF
-	-	TRBV27	TRBJ1-2	TGTGCCAGCAGTTTATTAGGACAGTCTAACTATGGCTACACCTTC	CASSLLGQSNYGYTF
-	-	TRBV5-1	TRBJ2-3	TGCGCCAGCAGCTTGGAAGACTTTACAGATACGCAGTATTTT	CASSLEDFTDTQYF
-	-	TRBV2	TRBJ1-5	TGTGCCAGCGCTCGCAGGGACCTCAATCAGCCCCAGCATTTT	CASARRDLNQPQHF
-	once	TRBV7-2	TRBJ2-1	TGTGCCAGCAGCTTAGAATCTCGGACTCGGACCAATGAGCAGTTCTTC	CASSLESRTRTNEQFF
-	-	TRBV2	TRBJ2-7	TGTGCCAGCAGTGGAAAAAAGCAGACCACTCCCTACGAGCAGTACTTC	CASSGKKQTTPYEQYF
TRBD1	-	TRBV18	TRBJ1-2	TGTGCCAGCTCACCAGGGGTCGGAGGGACAGGGATCTACGATGGCTACACCTTC	CASSPGVGGTGIYDGYTF
TRBD1	-	TRBV2	TRBJ1-1	TGTGCCAGCAGGAGGGACAGCCCAAACACTGAAGCTTTCTTT	CASRRDSPNTEAFF
TRBD1	-	TRBV7-9	TRBJ1-1	TGTGCCAGCAGTCCCGGGACAGGGATCGGTGAAGCTTTCTTT	CASSPGTGIGEAFF
-	few	TRBV4-1	TRBJ1-4	TGCGCCAGCAGCCGCCAACAGGGAACTAATGAAAAACTGTTTTTT	CASSRQQGTNEKLFF
TRBD2	many	TRBV7-9	TRBJ2-3	TGTGCCAGCAGCCTGGGACTAGCGGGAGTTTCAGATACGCAGTATTTT	CASSLGLAGVSDTQYF
TRBD1	-	TRBV11-2	TRBJ2-7	TGTGCCAGCAGCTTAGTGTACTCCGGGACAGGGTTTACCTACGAGCAGTACTTC	CASSLVYSGTGFTYEQYF
TRBD1	-	TRBV7-9	TRBJ1-3	TGTGCCAGCCCCGGGACAGCCGACTACCTCTCTGGAAACACCATATATTTT	CASPGTADYLSGNTIYF
TRBD2	-	TRBV19	TRBJ2-7	TGTGCCACTATATATAGCGGGAGGGGCCTCCAAACCCCCTACGAGCAGTACTTC	CATIYSGRGLQTPYEQYF
-	-	TRBV19	TRBJ2-3	TGTGCCAGTAGTATGAGATGGTCAGAGGGCACAGATACGCAGTATTTT	CASSMRWSEGTDTQYF